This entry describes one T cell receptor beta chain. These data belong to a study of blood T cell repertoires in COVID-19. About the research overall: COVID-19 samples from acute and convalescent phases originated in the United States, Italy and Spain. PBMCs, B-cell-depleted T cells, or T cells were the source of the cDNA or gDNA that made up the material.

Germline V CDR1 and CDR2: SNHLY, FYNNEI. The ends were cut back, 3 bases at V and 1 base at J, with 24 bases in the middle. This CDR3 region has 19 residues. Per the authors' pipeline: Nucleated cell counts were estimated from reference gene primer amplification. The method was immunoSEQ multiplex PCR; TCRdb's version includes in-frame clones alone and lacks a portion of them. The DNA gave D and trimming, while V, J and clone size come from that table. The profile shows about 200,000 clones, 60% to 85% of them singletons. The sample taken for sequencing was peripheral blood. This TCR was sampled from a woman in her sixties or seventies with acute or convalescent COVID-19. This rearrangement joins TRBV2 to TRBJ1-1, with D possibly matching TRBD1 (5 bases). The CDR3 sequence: CASSDEAGKIFPTNTEAFF. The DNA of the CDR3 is TGTGCCAGCAGTGATGAGGCAGGGAAGATTTTCCCTACGAACACTGAAGCTTTCTTT.